In its sample, the clone carrying this T cell receptor (beta chain) was seen many times. The entry originates in a study of Graves' ophthalmopathy and Graves' hyperthyroidism. The PBMCs used were ones drawn from about 9.7 ml of fresh peripheral blood. Beta-chain TCR CDR3 regions were amplified from RNA transcripts. Amplification began with first-round RT-PCR using HTBI primers, then second-round multiplex PCR was performed. One entry per CDR3 protein results from TCRdb running MiXCR on the multiplex PCR reads. The sample records about 210,000 distinct CDR3 sequences, under 30% being singletons. The germline V gene has CDR1 DFQATT and CDR2 SNEGSKA (reference sequence). Trimming removed 5 bases from V and 2 bases from J; junction bases left unmatched: 8. The CDR3 runs to 15 residues.

The TCR comes from a man aged 50 to 60 with Graves' ophthalmopathy. V gene TRBV20-1 combines with J gene TRBJ2-7; 11 bases match TRBD2. Sequenced input: peripheral blood. The CDR3 bases are TGCAGTGCTCGGAGACTAGCGGGACAGACCTACGAGCAGTACTTC. Translating gives CSARRLAGQTYEQYF.